Following are 32 T cell receptor beta chains from one sample sequenced in a study of shared clonotypes between healthy human individuals. Libraries were prepared by immunoSEQ multiplex PCR; TCRdb keeps only in-frame clonotypes and omits some of them. The sample contains over 2 million clones, 95% of which appear only once. Material for sequencing was naive CD4+ T cells sorted from blood. Subset defined: CD45RA+ positively selected. The receptors shown here come from a man in his late teens or twenties in good health.

The chain uses TRBV10-1 and TRBJ2-2; D not certain. V lost 3 bases, J lost 7 bases, and 12 bases lay in between. In germline, CDR1 is WNHNN, CDR2 SYGVQD (reference sequence). The CDR3 is made up of 14 amino acids. The CDR3 loop is CASSDNTYFGELFF. In DNA form, the CDR3 reads TGCGCCAGCAGTGATAATACGTATTTCGGGGAGCTGTTTTTT.

V is TRBV4-3 and J is TRBJ2-3; TRBD2 might be the D (6 bases). Looked up from germline, CDR1 is LGHNA and CDR2 is YSLEER. Trimming took 0 bases from V and 3 from J, leaving 16 bases between them. There are 17 residues in the CDR3. The CDR3 region has the DNA TGCGCCAGCAGCCAAGATTATCCGGCTAGCGCAACAGATACGCAGTATTTT. Residues: CASSQDYPASATDTQYF.

This chain uses TRBV21-1 with TRBJ2-7; whether TRBD1, the table's D call, matches the DNA was not checked. TRBV21-1 is reported as a pseudogene. The CDR3 loop spans 14 amino acids. The CDR3 sequence is CASSIGGQSYEQYF. In DNA form, the CDR3 reads TGTGCCAGCAGTATTGGGGGACAGTCCTACGAGCAGTACTTC.

V usage is TRBV7-8 and J usage is TRBJ1-3, with unresolved D. V was shortened by 6 bases and J by 4 bases, with 10 bases between the two germline ends. The CDR3 is made up of 13 amino acids. Germline-derived CDR1 and CDR2 are SGHVS and FQNEAQ. The CDR3 region is CASSQALGNTIYF. The DNA of the CDR3 is TGTGCCAGCAGTCAGGCGCTGGGAAACACCATATATTTT.

The chain joins TRBV2 to TRBJ1-2; no clear D gene. The CDR3 runs 12 residues. V lost 10 bases, J lost 6 bases, and 15 bases lay in between. The germline V gene encodes CDR1 SNHLY and CDR2 FYNNEI. CDR3 nucleotide sequence: TGTGCCACAACAAGGGATGTCGATGGCTACACCTTC. It is translated as CATTRDVDGYTF.

This clone is a singleton in its sample. V gene TRBV28 combines with J gene TRBJ1-5; D perhaps matches TRBD1 (6 bases). CDR3 length equals 15 residues. Trimming stripped 11 bases from V and 0 bases from J, with 17 bases between. Germline V gene sequence: CDR1 MDHEN, CDR2 SYDVKM. The CDR3 is CAGDKRANSNQPQHF. The CDR3 nucleotides read TGTGCCGGGGACAAGAGAGCTAATAGCAATCAGCCCCAGCATTTT.

The chain couples TRBV27 to TRBJ1-3; no reliable D call. CDR1 and CDR2 from the germline V gene are MNHEY and SMNVEV (reference sequence). With 5 bases removed from V and 0 bases from J, the gap between germline ends came to 17 bases. The CDR3 is made up of 17 amino acids. The CDR3, as DNA: TGTGCCAGCAGTCCCTTCCGGCAGCCCTTCTCTGGAAACACCATATATTTT. Protein product: CASSPFRQPFSGNTIYF.

This clone was counted a single time. Other DNA sequences in the same sample also yield this CDR3. The chain carries TRBV7-9 and TRBJ2-3; D call uncertain. Germline CDR1 reads SEHNR; CDR2 reads FQNEAQ (reference sequence). The CDR3 consists of 11 residues. With 3 bases removed from V and 6 bases from J, the gap between germline ends came to 4 bases. The CDR3 DNA follows: TGTGCCAGCAGCTTTTCCGATACGCAGTATTTT. It yields the protein CASSFSDTQYF. The full variable domain, rest sourced from reference TRBV7-9 and TRBJ2-3, is DTGVSQNPRHKITKRGQNVTFRCDPISEHNRLYWYRQTLGQGPEFLTYFQNEAQLEKSRLLSDRFSAERPKGSFSTLEIQRTEQGDSAMYLCASSFSDTQYFGPGTRLTVL.

Regarding this clone: Other DNA sequences of this sample code for an identical CDR3. This sequence joins TRBV18 and TRBJ2-2; 8 bases are a match to TRBD1. With V trimmed by 3 bases and J by 5 bases, 5 bases remained unmatched. CDR3 length: 15 residues. Germline CDR1 and CDR2: KGHSH and LQKENI. The CDR3 DNA follows: TGTGCCAGCTCACCCGGACAGGGAGATACCGGGGAGCTGTTTTTT. The encoded protein is CASSPGQGDTGELFF.

The chain employs TRBV11-1 and TRBJ1-6, with 9 bases lining up with TRBD1. CDR1 is SGHAT, CDR2 FQDESV, per germline (reference sequence). The junction had 7 bases not matched to a gene; V was cut back by 3 bases and J by 7 bases. The CDR3 length is 16 residues. CDR3 DNA sequence: TGTGCCAGCAGCTTGGGACAGGGTTATTGGAATTCACCCCTCCACTTT. Residues: CASSLGQGYWNSPLHF.

The rearrangement uses TRBV9 and TRBJ2-7; D uncertain. Trimming cost V 0 bases and J 4 bases, with 8 bases left between them. Looked up from germline, CDR1 is SGDLS and CDR2 is YYNGEE. This CDR3 contains 13 residues. DNA of the CDR3: TGTGCCAGCAGCGTAGACCCTTTTTACGAGCAGTACTTC. The encoded protein is CASSVDPFYEQYF.

This chain uses TRBV7-8 with TRBJ1-5, with D unresolved. CDR1 and CDR2 from the germline V gene are SGHVS and FQNEAQ. This CDR3 region has 15 residues. Trimming removed 4 bases from V and 3 bases from J, with 13 bases in between. CDR3 sequence reads: CASSSAWGPNQPQHF. CDR3 sequence (DNA): TGTGCCAGCAGCTCCGCATGGGGTCCCAATCAGCCCCAGCATTTT.

A word on this clone: The same CDR3 arises from other DNA sequences in this sample as well. The chain employs TRBV10-3 and TRBJ1-2; D may be TRBD1 (5 bases). Germline CDR1 ENHRY, CDR2 SYGVKD. This CDR3 is 13 amino acids long. Between the trimmed V and J ends, which lost 0 bases and 4 bases, there was a span of 6 bases. CDR3 bases: TGTGCCATCAGTGAGTCGACAGTCTATGGCTACACCTTC. It encodes CAISESTVYGYTF.

This chain links TRBV5-1 with TRBJ2-3, with TRBD2 as a possible D gene (6 bases). The V gene's germline CDR1 is SGHRS and CDR2 YFSETQ. V was pared by 4 bases and J by 2 bases, with 17 bases between. The CDR3 covers 16 residues. The DNA of the CDR3 is TGCGCCAGCAGCCGGGGGACTCTCGAGTACACAGATACGCAGTATTTT. It yields the protein CASSRGTLEYTDTQYF.

V gene TRBV6-5 combines with J gene TRBJ2-3; D is possibly TRBD1 (5 bases). V was trimmed by 7 bases and J by 3 bases, leaving 14 bases between them. Per germline, CDR1 MNHEY and CDR2 SVGAGI. CDR3 length: 14 amino acids. The CDR3 DNA sequence: TGTGCCAGCACTTCCAGGGCTAGTACAGATACGCAGTATTTT. This encodes CASTSRASTDTQYF.

The rearrangement links TRBV13 to TRBJ2-5, with 7 positions matching TRBD2. V dropped 4 bases and J dropped 11; count of bases not matched to a gene: 7. Per germline, CDR1 PRHDT and CDR2 FYEKMQ (reference sequence). The CDR3 contains 12 residues. Here the CDR3 DNA reads TGTGCCAGCAGCTATCGGGGAGGGGAGCAGTACTTC. Translating gives CASSYRGGEQYF.

As concerns this clone: Additional DNA sequences in this sample encode the identical CDR3. The CDR3 is CASSKLRETQYF. CDR3 bases: TGTGCCAGCAGCAAGCTACGTGAGACCCAGTACTTC. V is TRBV7-9 and J is TRBJ2-5; D call uncertain. The CDR3 spans 12 residues. CDR1 SEHNR and CDR2 FQNEAQ come from the germline V gene (reference sequence). With 5 bases removed from V and 5 bases from J, the gap between germline ends came to 9 bases.

V and J are TRBV18 and TRBJ1-1; weak D call: TRBD1 (6 bases). V lost 3 bases to trimming and J lost 3 bases, with 14 bases between them. The CDR3 spans 15 residues. In germline, CDR1 is KGHSH, CDR2 LQKENI. The CDR3 DNA is TGTGCCAGCTCACCCCAGAGGCCAGGGGACACTGAAGCTTTCTTT. Its translation: CASSPQRPGDTEAFF.

The chain combines TRBV6-5 with TRBJ1-5, with 11 positions matching TRBD1. Germline V lookup: CDR1 MNHEY, CDR2 SVGAGI. Unmatched junction bases numbered 3, after V lost 5 bases and J lost 3 bases. This CDR3 contains 15 residues. The CDR3 sequence is CASSRTGGVNQPQHF. The CDR3 coding sequence is TGTGCCAGCAGTCGGACAGGGGGCGTCAATCAGCCCCAGCATTTT.

The chain carries TRBV18 and TRBJ1-1; D is ambiguous. In germline, CDR1 is KGHSH, CDR2 LQKENI. V lost 3 bases to trimming and J lost 0 bases, with 11 bases between them. The CDR3 has 15 residues. CDR3 DNA sequence: TGTGCCAGCTCACCCCAGGACGGAGTGAACACTGAAGCTTTCTTT. Translating it yields CASSPQDGVNTEAFF.

This clone was detected a few times. The identical CDR3 is also encoded by other nucleotide sequences in the sample. V gene TRBV11-3 combines with J gene TRBJ2-7; D gene uncertain. Per germline, CDR1 SGHNT and CDR2 YENEEA. The CDR3 extends over 12 amino acids. With 0 bases removed from V and 3 bases from J, the gap between germline ends came to 3 bases. CDR3 amino acids: CASSLDGYEQYF. CDR3 nucleotides: TGTGCCAGCAGCTTAGATGGCTACGAGCAGTACTTC.

CDR3 in DNA: TGTGCCAGCTCACCGAGCTCCTACAATGAGCAGTTCTTC. Its protein product is CASSPSSYNEQFF. The chain employs TRBV18 and TRBJ2-1; D call uncertain. The CDR3 extends over 13 amino acids. Germline CDR1 KGHSH, CDR2 LQKENI. With 3 bases removed from V and 0 bases from J, the gap between germline ends came to 3 bases.

The chain combines TRBV10-2 with TRBJ2-7; the D call may be TRBD1 or TRBD2 (6 bases each). Germline values: CDR1 WSHSY, CDR2 SAAADI. CDR3 length equals 14 residues. V was clipped by 5 bases and J by 2 bases, with 13 bases between them. The CDR3 spells CASSRDGGPYEQYF. CDR3 coding DNA: TGCGCCAGCAGTCGAGATGGGGGGCCCTACGAGCAGTACTTC.

The rearrangement uses TRBV5-8 and TRBJ2-7; D possibly uses TRBD1 or TRBD2 (5 bases each). V lost 0 bases and J lost 3, with 16 bases in between. Germline V gene data show CDR1 as SGHTS and CDR2 as YDEGEE. The CDR3 totals 16 residues. The CDR3 loop is CASSLGDWQGVYEQYF. The CDR3 nucleotides are TGTGCCAGCAGCTTGGGTGATTGGCAGGGAGTCTACGAGCAGTACTTC. Drawing the rest from reference TRBV5-8 and TRBJ2-7, the complete variable domain is EAGVTQSPTHLIKTRGQQATLRCSPISGHTSVYWYQQALGLGLQFLLWYDEGEERNRGNFPPRFSGRQFPNYSSELNVNALELEDSALYLCASSLGDWQGVYEQYFGPGTRLTVT.

This clone has only a few counts. The chain's CDR3 is CAWSADRAQHF. CDR3 nucleotides: TGTGCCTGGAGTGCTGATCGGGCCCAGCATTTT. This chain uses TRBV30 with TRBJ1-5, with D unresolved. The V gene's germline CDR1 is GTSNPN and CDR2 SVGIG (reference sequence). The V end lost 1 base, the J end lost 11 bases, and 9 bases lay between the germline ends. The CDR3 is made up of 11 amino acids.

This chain uses TRBV7-2 with TRBJ2-1; D might be TRBD2 (6 bases). The CDR3 runs to 13 residues. Germline lookup yields CDR1 SGHTA and CDR2 FQGNSA. Trimming removed 3 bases from V and 5 bases from J, with 8 bases in between. The CDR3 sequence is CASSLTSHNEQFF. The CDR3 bases are TGTGCCAGCAGCTTGACTAGTCACAATGAGCAGTTCTTC.

The chain employs TRBV7-2 and TRBJ1-6; D perhaps matches TRBD1 (5 bases). The CDR3 runs to 14 residues. V gave up 7 bases and J gave up 0 bases, with 7 bases separating them. CDR1 and CDR2 (germline): SGHTA, FQGNSA. The CDR3 sequence: CASTTGSYNSPLHF. The DNA of the CDR3 is TGTGCCAGCACCACAGGCTCCTATAATTCACCCCTCCACTTT.

V usage is TRBV10-3 and J usage is TRBJ1-2; TRBD1 might be the D (6 bases). CDR1 and CDR2 from the germline V gene are ENHRY and SYGVKD. The V gene lost 6 bases and the J gene lost 3 bases, with 17 bases spanning the gap. The CDR3 sequence is 15 residues long. The DNA of the CDR3 is TGTGCCATCAGAGCAGGGGCTGAGGTTCACTATGGCTACACCTTC. This translates into CAIRAGAEVHYGYTF.

In this sample, this clone turned up once. This rearrangement joins TRBV10-2 to TRBJ1-3; TRBD1 agrees at 7 bases. J gave up 2 bases and V 3 bases, and 1 base lay outside the gene matches. This CDR3 has 14 amino acids. CDR1 WSHSY and CDR2 SAAADI come from the germline V gene. The CDR3 DNA reads as TGCGCCAGCAGTGAAGGGACAGCTGGAAACACCATATATTTT. Amino acid sequence: CASSEGTAGNTIYF.

With regard to this clone: Other DNA sequences in the sample encode the same CDR3. The rearrangement joins TRBV6-5 to TRBJ1-5; TRBD1 matches at 7 bases. V trimming: 7 bases; J trimming: 1 base; junction bases outside the gene matches: 4. The CDR3 has 14 amino acids. CDR1 and CDR2 (germline): MNHEY, SVGAGI. The chain's CDR3 is CASKQGSSNQPQHF. In DNA form, the CDR3 reads TGTGCCAGCAAACAGGGGTCGAGCAATCAGCCCCAGCATTTT.

This clone was recorded a few times. This chain joins TRBV6-6 and TRBJ1-2; no clear D. Germline values: CDR1 MNHNY, CDR2 SVGAGI (reference sequence). CDR3 length: 10 amino acids. Trimming removed 2 bases at V and 8 bases at J, with 3 bases between. CDR3 in amino acids: CASSYQGYTF. In DNA, the CDR3 is TGTGCCAGCAGTTACCAAGGCTACACCTTC.

The genes are TRBV21-1 and TRBJ2-3. TRBV21-1 is annotated as a pseudogene. The CDR3 sequence is 14 residues long. The chain's CDR3 is CASSRRSDTDTQYF. CDR3 nucleotide sequence: TGTGCCAGCAGCAGAAGGTCCGACACAGATACGCAGTATTTT.